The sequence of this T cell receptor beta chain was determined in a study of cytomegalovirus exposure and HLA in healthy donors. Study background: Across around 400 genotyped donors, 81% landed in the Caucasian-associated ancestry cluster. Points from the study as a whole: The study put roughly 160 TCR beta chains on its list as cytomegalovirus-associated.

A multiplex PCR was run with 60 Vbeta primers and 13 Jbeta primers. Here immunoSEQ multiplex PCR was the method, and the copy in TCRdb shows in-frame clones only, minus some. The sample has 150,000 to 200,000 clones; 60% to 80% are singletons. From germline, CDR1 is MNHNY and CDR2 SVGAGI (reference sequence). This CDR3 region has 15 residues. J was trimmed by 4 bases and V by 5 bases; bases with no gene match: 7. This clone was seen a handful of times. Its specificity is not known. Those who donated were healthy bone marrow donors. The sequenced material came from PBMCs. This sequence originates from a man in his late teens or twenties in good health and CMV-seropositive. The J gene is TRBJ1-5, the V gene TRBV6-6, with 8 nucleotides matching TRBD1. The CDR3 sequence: CASSHDRGGNQPQHF. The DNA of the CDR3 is TGTGCCAGCAGTCACGACAGGGGCGGGAATCAGCCCCAGCATTTT.